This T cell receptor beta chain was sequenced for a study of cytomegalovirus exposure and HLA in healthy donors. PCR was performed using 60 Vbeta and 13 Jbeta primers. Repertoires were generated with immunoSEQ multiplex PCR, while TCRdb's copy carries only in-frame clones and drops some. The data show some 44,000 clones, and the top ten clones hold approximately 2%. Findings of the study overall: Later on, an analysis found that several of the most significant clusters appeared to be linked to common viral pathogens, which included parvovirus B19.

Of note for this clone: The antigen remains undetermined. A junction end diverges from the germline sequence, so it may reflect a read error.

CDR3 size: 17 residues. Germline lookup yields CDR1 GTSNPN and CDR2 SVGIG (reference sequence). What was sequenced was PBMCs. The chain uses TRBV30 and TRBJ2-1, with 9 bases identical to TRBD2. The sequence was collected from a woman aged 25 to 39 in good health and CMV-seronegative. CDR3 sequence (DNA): TGTGCCTGGAGTGGGTCTAGCGGGGCAAGCTCCGACAATGAGCAGTTCTTC. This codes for CAWSGSSGASSDNEQFF.